Described below is a single TCR beta chain sequence and its context. The antigen is undetermined. The CDR3 runs 16 residues. After removal of 5 bases from V and 1 base from J, the junction contained 10 bases not matched to a gene. The germline V gene has CDR1 SGHTA and CDR2 FQGTGA. Method: immunoSEQ multiplex PCR; TCRdb's copy keeps in-frame clones and lacks some. The sample lists about 130,000 clones, 85% to 90% occurring once. The data stem from a study of T cell responses to AZD1222 COVID-19 vaccine. Study in general: Second-dose recipients at about 4 or about 12 weeks were treated as one pooled group. Study-wide results and limits: At baseline, just 6 or 7 AZD1222 recipients tested seropositive. Females outnumbered males among donors, who were mostly white British; clonal diversity was possibly underestimated. Spike-wide vaccine-associated CD4 TCRs dominated at 160-218 and 743-854.

Sample: peripheral blood, taken on day 0 of AZD1222 vaccination. The genes are TRBV7-3 and TRBJ1-1; 7 bases fit TRBD1. This TCR was sampled from an adult in good health. CDR3 loop: CASSPSDRVRNTEAFF. DNA of the CDR3: TGTGCCAGCAGCCCGTCAGACAGGGTGAGGAACACTGAAGCTTTCTTT.